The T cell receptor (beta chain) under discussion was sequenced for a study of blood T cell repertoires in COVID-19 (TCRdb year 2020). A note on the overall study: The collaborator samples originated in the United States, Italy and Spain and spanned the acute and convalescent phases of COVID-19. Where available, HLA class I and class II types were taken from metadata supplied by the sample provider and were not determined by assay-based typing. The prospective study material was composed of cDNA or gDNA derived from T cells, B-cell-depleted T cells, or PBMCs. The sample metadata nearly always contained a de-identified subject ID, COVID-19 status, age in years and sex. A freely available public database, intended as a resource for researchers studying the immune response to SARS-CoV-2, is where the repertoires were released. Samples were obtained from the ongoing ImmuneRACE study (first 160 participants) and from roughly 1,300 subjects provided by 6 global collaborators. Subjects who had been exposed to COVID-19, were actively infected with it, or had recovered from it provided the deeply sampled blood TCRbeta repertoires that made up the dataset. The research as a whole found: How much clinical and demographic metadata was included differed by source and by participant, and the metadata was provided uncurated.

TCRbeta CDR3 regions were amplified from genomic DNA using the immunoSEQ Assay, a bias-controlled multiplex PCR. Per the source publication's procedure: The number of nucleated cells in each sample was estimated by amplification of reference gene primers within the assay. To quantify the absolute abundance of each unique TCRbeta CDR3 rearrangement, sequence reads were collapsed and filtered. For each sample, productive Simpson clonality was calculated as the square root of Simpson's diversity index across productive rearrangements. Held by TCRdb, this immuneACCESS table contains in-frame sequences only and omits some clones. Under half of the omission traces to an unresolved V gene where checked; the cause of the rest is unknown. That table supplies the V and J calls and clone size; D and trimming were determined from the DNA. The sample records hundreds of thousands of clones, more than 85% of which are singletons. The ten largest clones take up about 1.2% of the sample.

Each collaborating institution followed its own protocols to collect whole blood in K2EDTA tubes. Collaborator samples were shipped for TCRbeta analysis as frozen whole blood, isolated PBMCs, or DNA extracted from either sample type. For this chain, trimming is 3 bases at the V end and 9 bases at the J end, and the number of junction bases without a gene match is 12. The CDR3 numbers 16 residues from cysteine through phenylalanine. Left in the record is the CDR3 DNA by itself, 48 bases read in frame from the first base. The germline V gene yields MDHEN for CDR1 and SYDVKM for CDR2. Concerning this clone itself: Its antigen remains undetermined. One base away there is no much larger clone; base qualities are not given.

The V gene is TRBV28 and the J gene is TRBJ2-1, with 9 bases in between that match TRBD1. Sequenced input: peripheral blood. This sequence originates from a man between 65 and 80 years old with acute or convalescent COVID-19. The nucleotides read TGTGCCAGCAGTTTGGCCGGGACAGGGCATGCAACTGAGCAGTTCTTC. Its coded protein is CASSLAGTGHATEQFF. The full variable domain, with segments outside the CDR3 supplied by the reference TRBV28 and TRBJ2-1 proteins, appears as DVKVTQSSRYLVKRTGEKVFLECVQDMDHENMFWYRQDPGLGLRLIYFSYDVKMKEKGDIPEGYSVSREKKERFSLILESASTNQTSMYLCASSLAGTGHATEQFFGPGTRLTVL.